This TCR beta chain derives from a study of T cells in Graves' hyperthyroidism and ophthalmopathy (dated by TCRdb to between 2019 and 2020). In the study overall: Peripheral blood samples were taken at initial diagnosis, before any treatment was given. A discovery cohort of approximately 97 patients, about 44 with Graves' ophthalmopathy and over 55 with stable Graves' hyperthyroidism, was used to find distinguishing TCR V-J signatures. Prospective prediction of ophthalmopathy was tested in an independent validation cohort of 18 hyperthyroidism patients and 17 patients who later progressed to ophthalmopathy. The 75 to 100 discovery patients were divided at random into training and test sets in a 7:3 ratio. In over five Graves' hyperthyroidism patients, the study also compared T-cell repertoires from thyroid tissue with T-cell repertoires from blood. After blood sampling, hyperthyroidism patients were treated with methimazole at a starting dose of 30 mg daily, and ophthalmopathy patients were treated with high-dose intravenous methylprednisolone. The paper reports TCR Vbeta CDR3 sequencing of 130 to 150 peripheral blood samples: under 45 ophthalmopathy, about 75 hyperthyroidism and 17 progressor patients.

A patient counted as having stable Graves' hyperthyroidism if no progression to ophthalmopathy occurred over 18 months of follow-up. Hyperthyroidism patients were newly diagnosed, had a disease duration of under 2 months, and were aged 18 to 65 years. Patients with uncontrolled infections, other autoimmune diseases, pregnancy or lactation were excluded. Diagnoses were established on the basis of clinical symptoms, serum thyroxine and TRAb, thyroid ultrasound, and orbital computed tomography. PBMCs were separated from roughly 9.3 ml of fresh peripheral blood using Ficoll-Paque density gradient centrifugation. Total RNA was extracted using Trizol reagent, and RNA quality was assessed on an Agilent 2100 Bioanalyzer. The V and J ends are trimmed by 2 bases and 1 base, leaving 9 bases between them. The CDR1 and CDR2 encoded by the germline V gene are SNHLY and FYNNEI. The CDR3 contains 15 residues, cysteine and phenylalanine counted. Just the 45-base CDR3 DNA is kept, in frame starting at base 1.

Points the paper makes about the study in general: Most expanded thyroid clonotypes (frequency above 0.001) were also found in blood, which suggests that blood repertoires may mirror thyroid immune responses. Ophthalmopathy was separated from stable hyperthyroidism by a 13 V-J signature model, with around 90% sensitivity and approximately 84% specificity obtained in cross-validation and 80%/75% obtained in testing. Sample size was not statistically predetermined, and blinding of investigators to group allocation was not performed. In validation, the model predicted progression to ophthalmopathy a median of roughly six months before onset, with about 67% sensitivity and about 75% specificity.

Ten or more counts support this clonotype. What antigen it recognizes has not been identified. No per-base quality is available; no much larger clone lies one base away. Amplification of TCR beta CDR3 regions was carried out from RNA transcripts. The TCR CDR3 was subjected to a first round of RT-PCR using the HTBI primer set and the Qiagen OneStep RT-PCR kit. The libraries were constructed in a second round of multiplex PCR and then size-selected and purified. Paired-end sequencing of the libraries was performed with 100 bp reads on an Illumina HiSeq2000. On the authors' methods: SOAPnuke was used to process the raw data, with reads discarded if the reads contained adapters or uncalled bases, had a mean Phred below 15, or lacked an exact constant-primer or identifier match. High-quality paired reads were merged with COPE v1.2.5, and unique nucleotide sequences were defined as clonotypes. Clonotypes were aligned to IMGT TRBV, TRBD and TRBJ reference segments using MiTCR v1.1. The analysis included only V-J combinations with a frequency above 0.0001, which together covered more than 98% of the repertoires. The TCS score was defined as F50 (clonal expansion) divided by E x V (chaos), with BLOSUM62-based TCRdist calculated between CDR3 peptides within each V-J. Welch's t-statistics and random forest reduced just over 500 V-J features to 10 to 15, which were used in a naive Bayes classifier (R e1071). Thyroid-blood repertoire similarity was quantified with the Morisita-Horn index. TCRdb trimmed the raw reads at Q25, called clones with MiXCR and kept productive beta chains. Rows with one shared CDR3 protein collapse into an entry with the most common genes and DNA. Here the V and J calls rest on TCRdb's processing, not on the authors' analysis. Across this sample there are around 800,000 distinct CDR3 sequences, with 38% seen only once. 7% to 10% of the sample goes to the ten largest clones.

This sequence uses TRBV2 and TRBJ1-5, with a tentative D gene TRBD1 over 5 matching bases. The clonotype was recovered from a man aged 18 to 29 with Graves' hyperthyroidism. Sequenced material: blood. The nucleotides read TGTGCCAGCAGTGAACAGGGTTTGAGCAATCAGCCCCAGCATTTT. It is translated as CASSEQGLSNQPQHF.